These 3 T cell receptor beta chains share one sample of origin, sequenced in a study of regulatory T cells in long-lasting Graves disease. Libraries of TCR beta came from iRepertoire HTBI primers plus Arm-PCR of CDR3 regions. TCRdb reprocessed the multiplex PCR reads with MiXCR, giving one entry per CDR3 protein. The sample includes over 350,000 distinct CDR3 sequences, 11% to 15% of them seen just once. Time point of the sample: newly diagnosed GD, antithyroid drugs for less than 3 months. The TCR library was made from RNA that had been extracted from PBMCs in TRIzol. This sample was shared with a second study, whose subject was T cells in Graves' hyperthyroidism and ophthalmopathy.

The specimen was peripheral blood mononuclear cells (PBMCs), collected at new diagnosis, from a patient treated with antithyroid drugs. These receptors came from a woman aged 50 to 60 with Graves disease.

The gene calls are TRBV28 and TRBJ1-5, with 8 bases matching TRBD1. The CDR3 loop spans 14 amino acids. The germline gives CDR1 MDHEN, CDR2 SYDVKM. With 2 bases clipped from V and 6 bases from J, the junction kept 3 bases outside the gene matches. This CDR3 is CASSLGTGTQPQHF. As DNA, the CDR3 is TGTGCCAGCAGTTTAGGGACAGGCACTCAGCCCCAGCATTTT.

This clonotype was seen repeatedly, ten times or more. CDR3: CASSRNPGAGGELFF. The CDR3 bases are TGTGCCAGCAGCCGAAACCCAGGGGCGGGCGGGGAGCTGTTTTTT. V usage is TRBV3-1 and J usage is TRBJ2-2; D is possibly TRBD1 (6 bases). Trimming removed 4 bases from V and 7 bases from J, with 16 bases in between. Germline CDR1 reads LGHDT; CDR2 reads YNNKEL (reference sequence). The CDR3 has 15 amino acids.

A few counts support this clonotype. The CDR3 protein is CASSQPTRLAGGQETQYF. CDR3 in DNA: TGTGCCAGCAGCCAACCCACCCGACTAGCGGGAGGACAAGAGACCCAGTACTTC. This chain joins TRBV3-1 and TRBJ2-5; 13 bases agree with TRBD2. The CDR3 has 18 residues. The V and J ends lost 2 bases and 2 bases, in that order; junction bases with no gene match: 8. Germline V gene data show CDR1 as LGHDT and CDR2 as YNNKEL (reference sequence).